These T cell receptor beta chains were read from a single sample in a study of cytomegalovirus exposure and HLA in healthy donors. Generated by immunoSEQ multiplex PCR, the TCRdb table keeps only in-frame clones and is missing some. Among some 76,000 clones listed, about 88% were seen once. What was sequenced was PBMCs. These receptors all stem from a woman aged 50 to 65 in good health and CMV-seronegative. Both conserved end residues are part of each CDR3. Size is omitted from some rows. Given values are once, few, many or a class for expanded clones.

cdr3_aa,j_call,clone_size,v_call
CAISDPADINYGYTF,TRBJ1-2,.,TRBV10-3
CASSVGTSGSSYEQYF,TRBJ2-7,.,TRBV9
CASSQDDREAFRDQPQHF,TRBJ1-5,.,TRBV4-2
CASSLETGSTGELFF,TRBJ2-2,.,TRBV7-9
CASSPGSWEYSNEQFF,TRBJ2-1,once,TRBV27
CASSPSRLAVSGELFF,TRBJ2-2,.,TRBV7-2
CASSSGTGYEQYF,TRBJ2-7,.,TRBV6-1
CASSLTGSGTGELFF,TRBJ2-2,.,TRBV5-8
CASSSTYEQYF,TRBJ2-7,once,TRBV7-9
CAISESKTPTSTDTQYF,TRBJ2-3,.,TRBV10-3
CASSFLSQALGYTF,TRBJ1-2,.,TRBV28
CASSVKNNEQFF,TRBJ2-1,.,TRBV5-1
CASSKPGTGVNEQYF,TRBJ2-7,.,TRBV19
CASSQVTGTADTQYF,TRBJ2-3,.,TRBV4-3
CAIKGGPNTGELFF,TRBJ2-2,.,TRBV10-3